A selection of T cell receptor beta chains follows, all from one sample in a study of OX40 agonist ivuxolimab in advanced cancers. Profiled with immunoSEQ multiplex PCR; TCRdb holds only in-frame clones, not every one. In the table there are approximately 49,000 clones, 75% to 90% of which are singletons. Sample: CD4+ or CD8+ T cells sorted from blood, taken in a trial of the OX40 agonist ivuxolimab. All receptors derive from an adult with an advanced solid tumor such as melanoma, head and neck, liver or kidney cancer. Each CDR3 is given with its conserved first and last residue. The D gene is left open where the match is weak. Not every row has a clone size; where given, it reads once, few, many or a size class.

d_call: .
cdr3_length: 16
clone_size: .
v_call: TRBV4-3
j_call: TRBJ2-4
cdr3_aa: CASSQGHLIAKNIQYF
cdr3_nt: TGCGCCAGCAGCCAAGGCCACCTAATAGCCAAAAACATTCAGTACTTC

d_call: .
cdr3_length: 11
clone_size: .
v_call: TRBV30
j_call: TRBJ2-3
cdr3_aa: CGAIVTDTQYF
cdr3_nt: TGTGGGGCGATAGTTACAGATACGCAGTATTTT

d_call: .
cdr3_length: 14
clone_size: .
v_call: TRBV4-2
j_call: TRBJ2-7
cdr3_aa: CASSQDEGYYEQYF
cdr3_nt: TGTGCCAGCAGCCAAGATGAGGGCTACTACGAGCAGTACTTC

d_call: TRBD1
cdr3_length: 14
clone_size: .
v_call: TRBV5-1
j_call: TRBJ1-1
cdr3_aa: CASRGQGMDTEAFF
cdr3_nt: TGCGCCAGCAGGGGACAGGGGATGGACACTGAAGCTTTCTTT

d_call: TRBD2
cdr3_length: 15
clone_size: few
v_call: TRBV5-1
j_call: TRBJ2-4
cdr3_aa: CASSWTSGGLNIQYF
cdr3_nt: TGCGCCAGCAGCTGGACTAGCGGGGGGTTAAACATTCAGTACTTC

d_call: .
cdr3_length: 9
clone_size: few
v_call: TRBV20-1
j_call: TRBJ1-1
cdr3_aa: CSARVPAFF
cdr3_nt: TGCAGTGCGCGGGTGCCAGCTTTCTTT

d_call: .
cdr3_length: 12
clone_size: .
v_call: TRBV5-6
j_call: TRBJ2-7
cdr3_aa: CASSSASYEQYF
cdr3_nt: TGTGCCAGCAGCTCCGCCTCCTACGAGCAGTACTTC

d_call: .
cdr3_length: 10
clone_size: once
v_call: TRBV20-1
j_call: TRBJ2-1
cdr3_aa: CSASRNEQFF
cdr3_nt: TGCAGTGCTAGCCGTAATGAGCAGTTCTTC

d_call: .
cdr3_length: 14
clone_size: .
v_call: TRBV28
j_call: TRBJ1-4
cdr3_aa: CASRYRSTNEKLFF
cdr3_nt: TGTGCCAGCAGATACCGATCAACTAATGAAAAACTGTTTTTT

d_call: TRBD2
cdr3_length: 16
clone_size: .
v_call: TRBV5-1
j_call: TRBJ2-5
cdr3_aa: CASSGGTTGYQETQYF
cdr3_nt: TGCGCCAGCAGCGGAGGGACTACGGGGTACCAAGAGACCCAGTACTTC

d_call: TRBD1
cdr3_length: 14
clone_size: .
v_call: TRBV6-5
j_call: TRBJ1-1
cdr3_aa: CASRSDRRSTEAFF
cdr3_nt: TGTGCCAGCAGATCGGACAGGCGGAGCACTGAAGCTTTCTTT

d_call: .
cdr3_length: 15
clone_size: once
v_call: TRBV4-2
j_call: TRBJ1-4
cdr3_aa: CASSQEGALNEKLFF
cdr3_nt: TGTGCCAGCAGCCAAGAAGGCGCACTTAATGAAAAACTGTTTTTT